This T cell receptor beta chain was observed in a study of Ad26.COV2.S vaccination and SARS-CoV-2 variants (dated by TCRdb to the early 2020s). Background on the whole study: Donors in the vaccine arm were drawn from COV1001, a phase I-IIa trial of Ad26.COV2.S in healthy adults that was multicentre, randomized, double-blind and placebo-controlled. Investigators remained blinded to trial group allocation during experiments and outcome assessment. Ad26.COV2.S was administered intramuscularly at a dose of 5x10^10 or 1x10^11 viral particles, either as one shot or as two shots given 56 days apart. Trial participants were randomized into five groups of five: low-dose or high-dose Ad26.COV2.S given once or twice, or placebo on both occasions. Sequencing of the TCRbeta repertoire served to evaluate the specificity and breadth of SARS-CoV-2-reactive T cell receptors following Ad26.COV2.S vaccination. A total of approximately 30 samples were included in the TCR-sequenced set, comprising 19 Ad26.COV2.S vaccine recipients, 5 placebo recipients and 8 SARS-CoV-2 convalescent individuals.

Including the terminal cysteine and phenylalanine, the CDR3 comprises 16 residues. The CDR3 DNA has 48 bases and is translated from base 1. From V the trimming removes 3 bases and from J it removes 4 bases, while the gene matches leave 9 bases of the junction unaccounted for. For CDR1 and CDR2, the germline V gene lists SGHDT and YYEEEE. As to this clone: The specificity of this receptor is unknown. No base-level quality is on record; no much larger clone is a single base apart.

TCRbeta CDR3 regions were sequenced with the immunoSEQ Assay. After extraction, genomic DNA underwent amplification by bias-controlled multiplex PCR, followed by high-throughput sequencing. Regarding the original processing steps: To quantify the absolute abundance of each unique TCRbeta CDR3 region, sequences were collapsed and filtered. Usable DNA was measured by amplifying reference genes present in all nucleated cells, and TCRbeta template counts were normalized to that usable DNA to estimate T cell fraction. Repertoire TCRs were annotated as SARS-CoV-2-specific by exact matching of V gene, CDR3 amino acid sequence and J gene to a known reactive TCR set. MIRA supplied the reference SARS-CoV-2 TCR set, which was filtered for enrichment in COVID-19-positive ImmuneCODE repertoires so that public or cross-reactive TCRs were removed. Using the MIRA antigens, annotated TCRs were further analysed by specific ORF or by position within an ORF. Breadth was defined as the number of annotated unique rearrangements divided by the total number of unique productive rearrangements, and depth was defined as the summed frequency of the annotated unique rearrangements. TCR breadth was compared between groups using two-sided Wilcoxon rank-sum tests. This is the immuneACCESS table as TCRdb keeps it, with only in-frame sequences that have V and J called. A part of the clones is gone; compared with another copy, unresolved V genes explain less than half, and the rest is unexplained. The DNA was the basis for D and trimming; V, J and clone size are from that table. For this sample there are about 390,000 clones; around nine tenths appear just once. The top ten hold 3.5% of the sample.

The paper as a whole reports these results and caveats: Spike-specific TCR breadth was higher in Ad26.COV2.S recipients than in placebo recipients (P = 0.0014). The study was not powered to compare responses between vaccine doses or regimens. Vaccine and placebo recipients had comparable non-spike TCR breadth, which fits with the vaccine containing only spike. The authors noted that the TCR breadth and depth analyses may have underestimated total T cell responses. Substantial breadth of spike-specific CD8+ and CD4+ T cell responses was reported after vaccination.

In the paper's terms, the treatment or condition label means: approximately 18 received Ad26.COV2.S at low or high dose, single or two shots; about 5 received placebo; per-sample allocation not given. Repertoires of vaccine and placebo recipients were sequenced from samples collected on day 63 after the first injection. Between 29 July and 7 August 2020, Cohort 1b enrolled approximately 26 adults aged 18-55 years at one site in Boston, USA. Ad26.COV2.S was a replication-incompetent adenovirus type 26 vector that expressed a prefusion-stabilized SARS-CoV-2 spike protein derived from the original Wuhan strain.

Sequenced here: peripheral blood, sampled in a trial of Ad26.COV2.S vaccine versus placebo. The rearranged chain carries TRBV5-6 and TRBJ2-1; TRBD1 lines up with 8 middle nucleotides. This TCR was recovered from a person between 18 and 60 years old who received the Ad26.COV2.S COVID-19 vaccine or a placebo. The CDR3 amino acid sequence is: CASSSVPGTGYNEQFF. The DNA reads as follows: TGTGCCAGCAGCTCCGTACCCGGGACAGGTTACAATGAGCAGTTCTTC.